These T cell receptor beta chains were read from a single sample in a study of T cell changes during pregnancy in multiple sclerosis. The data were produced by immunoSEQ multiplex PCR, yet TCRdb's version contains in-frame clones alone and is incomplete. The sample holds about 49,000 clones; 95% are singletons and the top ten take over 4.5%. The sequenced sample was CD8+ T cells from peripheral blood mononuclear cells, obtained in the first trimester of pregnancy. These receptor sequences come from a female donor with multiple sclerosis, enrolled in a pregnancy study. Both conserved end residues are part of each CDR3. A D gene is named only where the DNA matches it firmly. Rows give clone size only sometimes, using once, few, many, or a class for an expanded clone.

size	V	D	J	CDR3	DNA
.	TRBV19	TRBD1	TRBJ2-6	CASSAEQGSGANVLTF	TGTGCCAGTAGTGCAGAACAGGGGTCTGGGGCCAACGTCCTGACTTTC
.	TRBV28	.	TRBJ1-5	CASSLAGESNQPQHF	TGTGCCAGCAGTTTGGCAGGGGAAAGCAATCAGCCCCAGCATTTT
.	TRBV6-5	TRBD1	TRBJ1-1	CASSQGAATEAFF	TGTGCCAGCAGTCAGGGGGCTGCCACTGAAGCTTTCTTT
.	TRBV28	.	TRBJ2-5	CASSLPRVAETQYF	TGTGCCAGCAGTCTCCCAAGAGTCGCGGAGACCCAGTACTTC
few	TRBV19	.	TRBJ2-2	CASSILRDWPFAGELFF	TGTGCCAGTAGTATCTTGAGGGACTGGCCTTTCGCCGGGGAGCTGTTTTTT
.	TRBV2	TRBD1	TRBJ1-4	CASSYRQGTVTNEKLFF	TGTGCCAGCAGTTATCGACAGGGGACGGTAACTAATGAAAAACTGTTTTTT
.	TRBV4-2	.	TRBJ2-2	CASSPPRLFTSGTGELFF	TGTGCCAGCAGCCCGCCGAGACTTTTCACGTCAGGGACCGGGGAGCTGTTTTTT
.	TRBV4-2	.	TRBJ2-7	CASSLGGSYEQYF	TGTGCCAGCAGCCTAGGGGGTTCCTACGAGCAGTACTTC
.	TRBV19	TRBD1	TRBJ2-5	CASSMDRGETQYF	TGTGCCAGTAGTATGGACAGGGGAGAGACCCAGTACTTC
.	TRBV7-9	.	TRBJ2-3	CASSDHRVSTDTQYF	TGTGCCAGCAGCGACCACAGGGTCTCCACAGATACGCAGTATTTT
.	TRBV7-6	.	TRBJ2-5	CASKRLAMDKETQYF	TGTGCCAGCAAGAGGCTAGCAATGGATAAAGAGACCCAGTACTTC
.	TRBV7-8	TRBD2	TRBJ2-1	CASSLFREATYNEQFF	TGTGCCAGCAGCTTATTCCGGGAGGCTACCTACAATGAGCAGTTCTTC
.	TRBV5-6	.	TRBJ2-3	CASSQATDSGTDTQYF	TGTGCCAGCAGCCAGGCGACAGATTCGGGCACAGATACGCAGTATTTT
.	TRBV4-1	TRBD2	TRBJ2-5	CASSLVLGGAETQYF	TGCGCCAGCAGCCTTGTCCTGGGAGGGGCGGAGACCCAGTACTTC
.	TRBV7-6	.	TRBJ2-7	CASSLGLGHAHEQYF	TGTGCCAGCAGCTTAGGTCTCGGACATGCCCACGAGCAGTACTTC
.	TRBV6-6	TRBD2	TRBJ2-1	CASSYREAGGNEQFF	TGTGCCAGCAGTTACCGAGAAGCGGGAGGGAATGAGCAGTTCTTC
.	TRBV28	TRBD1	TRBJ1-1	CASSLRPGTGAEAFF	TGTGCCAGCAGTTTACGACCCGGGACAGGGGCTGAAGCTTTCTTT
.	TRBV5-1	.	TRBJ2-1	CASSLGSGVEQFF	TGCGCCAGCAGCTTAGGTTCGGGAGTTGAGCAGTTCTTC
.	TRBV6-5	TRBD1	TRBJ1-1	CASSYWQGGTEAFF	TGTGCCAGCAGTTACTGGCAGGGGGGCACTGAAGCTTTCTTT
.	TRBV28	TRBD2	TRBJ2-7	CASSFLLAGAVNEQYF	TGTGCCAGCAGTTTTTTACTAGCGGGAGCCGTGAACGAGCAGTACTTC
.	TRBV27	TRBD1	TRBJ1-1	CASSRTGGRETEAFF	TGTGCCAGCAGTAGAACAGGGGGCCGTGAAACTGAAGCTTTCTTT
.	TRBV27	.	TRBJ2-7	CASSSGTGTIEQYF	TGTGCCAGCAGTTCCGGGACTGGAACGATCGAGCAGTACTTC
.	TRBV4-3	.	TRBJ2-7	CASSQGTGYEQYF	TGCGCCAGCAGCCAAGGAACCGGCTACGAGCAGTACTTC
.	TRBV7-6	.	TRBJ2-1	CASSLVYFNEQFF	TGTGCCAGCAGCTTAGTCTACTTCAATGAGCAGTTCTTC
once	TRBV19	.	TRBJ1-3	CASSIGQSSGNTIYF	TGTGCCAGTAGTATAGGACAGAGCTCTGGAAACACCATATATTTT
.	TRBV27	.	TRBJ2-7	CASSLSFNSLYEQYF	TGTGCCAGCAGTTTATCGTTCAACAGCCTCTACGAGCAGTACTTC
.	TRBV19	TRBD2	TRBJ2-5	CASSIVPGGGETQYF	TGTGCCAGTAGTATTGTCCCGGGAGGAGGAGAGACCCAGTACTTC
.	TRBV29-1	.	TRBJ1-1	CSVEQGLNTEAFF	TGCAGCGTTGAACAGGGGCTGAACACTGAAGCTTTCTTT
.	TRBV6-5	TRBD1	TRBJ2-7	CASSYPPGQGSHEQYF	TGTGCCAGCAGTTACCCACCGGGACAGGGTTCCCACGAGCAGTACTTC
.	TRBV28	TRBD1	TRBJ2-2	CASSFFLGTVNTGELFF	TGTGCCAGCAGTTTTTTCCTTGGGACAGTCAACACCGGGGAGCTGTTTTTT
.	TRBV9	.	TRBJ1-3	CASSMSRGSGNTIYF	TGTGCCAGCAGCATGAGTCGGGGATCTGGAAACACCATATATTTT
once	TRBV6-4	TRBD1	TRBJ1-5	CANLSPGQGAHGQPQHF	TGTGCCAACCTAAGTCCGGGACAGGGGGCTCACGGGCAGCCCCAGCATTTT
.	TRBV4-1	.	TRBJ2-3	CASSQRASTDTQYF	TGCGCCAGCAGCCAAAGAGCGAGCACAGATACGCAGTATTTT
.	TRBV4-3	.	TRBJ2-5	CASSLGLEETQYF	TGCGCCAGCAGCCTAGGACTGGAAGAGACCCAGTACTTC
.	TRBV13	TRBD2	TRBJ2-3	CASSLSGGDTQYF	TGTGCCAGCAGCTTATCGGGGGGAGATACGCAGTATTTT
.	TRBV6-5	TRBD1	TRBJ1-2	CASRPGGLYYGYTF	TGTGCCAGCAGACCAGGGGGCCTCTACTATGGCTACACCTTC
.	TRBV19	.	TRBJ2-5	CASSEHGGETQYF	TGTGCCAGTAGCGAACATGGAGGAGAGACCCAGTACTTC
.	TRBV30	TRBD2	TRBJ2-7	CAWSGAGVSYEQYF	TGTGCCTGGAGTGGAGCGGGAGTTTCGTACGAGCAGTACTTC
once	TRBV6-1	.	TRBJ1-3	CASSEEDSSGNTIYF	TGTGCCAGCAGTGAAGAGGACAGTTCTGGAAACACCATATATTTT
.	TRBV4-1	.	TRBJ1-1	CASSQDSSGTGAFF	TGCGCCAGCAGCCAAGATTCTTCCGGGACTGGAGCTTTCTTT
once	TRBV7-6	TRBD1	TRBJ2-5	CASSSTGGQETQYF	TGTGCCAGCAGCTCTACAGGGGGACAAGAGACCCAGTACTTC
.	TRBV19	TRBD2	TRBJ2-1	CASSWGGRVNEQFF	TGTGCCAGTAGTTGGGGCGGGAGGGTCAATGAGCAGTTCTTC
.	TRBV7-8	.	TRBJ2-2	CASSAPYGAEGRITGELFF	TGTGCCAGCAGCGCCCCGTACGGGGCGGAGGGACGGATTACCGGGGAGCTGTTTTTT
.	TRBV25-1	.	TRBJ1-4	CASSDPGQHNEKLFF	TGTGCCAGCAGTGACCCCGGACAGCACAATGAAAAACTGTTTTTT
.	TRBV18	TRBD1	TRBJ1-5	CASSLPVGQTSNQPQHF	TGTGCCAGCTCGCTCCCGGTGGGACAGACTAGCAATCAGCCCCAGCATTTT
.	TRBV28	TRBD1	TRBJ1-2	CASSVTGGTLANYGYTF	TGTGCCAGCAGTGTGACAGGGGGCACATTGGCTAACTATGGCTACACCTTC
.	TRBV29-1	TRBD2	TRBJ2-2	CSVWGLAGGTGELFF	TGCAGCGTCTGGGGACTAGCGGGAGGCACCGGGGAGCTGTTTTTT
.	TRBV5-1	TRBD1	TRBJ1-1	CASSWTGADAFF	TGCGCCAGCAGCTGGACAGGGGCCGATGCTTTCTTT
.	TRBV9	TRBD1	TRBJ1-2	CASSGLVPGQGYGYTF	TGTGCCAGCAGCGGCCTAGTCCCGGGACAGGGGTATGGCTACACCTTC
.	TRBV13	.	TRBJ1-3	CASSLGRAGNTIYF	TGTGCCAGCAGCTTAGGCCGGGCTGGAAACACCATATATTTT
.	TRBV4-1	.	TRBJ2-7	CASSQQSGSYEQYF	TGCGCCAGCAGCCAGCAATCCGGTAGCTACGAGCAGTACTTC
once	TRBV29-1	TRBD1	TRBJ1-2	CSVNQGDYGYTF	TGCAGCGTGAATCAGGGGGACTATGGCTACACCTTC
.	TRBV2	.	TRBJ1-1	CASIFTEAFF	TGTGCCAGCATCTTCACTGAAGCTTTCTTT
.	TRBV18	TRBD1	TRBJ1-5	CASSRGQGARNGNQPQHF	TGTGCCAGCTCAAGGGGACAGGGGGCGCGAAATGGCAATCAGCCCCAGCATTTT
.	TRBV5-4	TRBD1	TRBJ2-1	CASSYRDRGLNEQFF	TGTGCCAGCAGTTACCGGGACAGGGGGCTTAATGAGCAGTTCTTC